The rows below give T cell receptor beta chains drawn from one sample of a study of T cell changes during pregnancy in multiple sclerosis. Method: immunoSEQ multiplex PCR; TCRdb's copy keeps in-frame clones and lacks some. Seen here are roughly 42,000 clones, about 90% observed once, and the top ten hold approximately 0.73%. Sequences were derived from CD4+ T cells from peripheral blood mononuclear cells, sampled before pregnancy. All receptors derive from a female donor with multiple sclerosis, enrolled in a pregnancy study. Both conserved end residues are part of each CDR3. A D gene is named only where the DNA matches it firmly.

>TRBV18|TRBD1|TRBJ1-2
CASSPGQGPNYGYTF
>TRBV21-1|NA|TRBJ1-6
CASSFLPGQGGSPLHF
>TRBV7-3|TRBD1|TRBJ2-1
CASSPTATGTGSNEQFF
>TRBV7-3|TRBD1|TRBJ2-1
CASSSGTGGNEQFF
>TRBV9|TRBD1|TRBJ1-2
CASSVGGQGNYGYTF
>TRBV7-8|TRBD2|TRBJ2-5
CASSPLAGGQTQYF
>TRBV7-8|TRBD2|TRBJ2-4
CASSPLSGAQNIQYF
>TRBV5-5|NA|TRBJ1-1
CASSLLISLQAFF
>TRBV4-3|NA|TRBJ1-2
CASSLGQSNYGYTF
>TRBV6-1|TRBD2|TRBJ2-1
CASNGLAGGVNEQFF
>TRBV9|TRBD2|TRBJ2-3
CASSLIGTSSDTQYF
>TRBV6-5|TRBD1|TRBJ1-2
CASSSGGNYGYTF
>TRBV7-2|NA|TRBJ1-5
CASSLLDNQPQHF
>TRBV5-4|TRBD1|TRBJ1-2
CASSLSGGTGYTF
>TRBV9|TRBD2|TRBJ2-5
CASSPFPFSGGAYETQYF
>TRBV30|TRBD1|TRBJ1-1
CAWHDRGEAFF